This entry concerns a single TCR beta chain. Its specific antigen is unknown. No base qualities exist here, and no much larger clone lies one base off it. Counted from cysteine to phenylalanine, this CDR3 has 13 amino acids. Only the CDR3 DNA stays, 39 bases, in frame from base 1. Sequences SEHNR (CDR1) and FQNEAQ (CDR2) are obtained from the germline V gene (reference sequence). The V end loses 6 bases and the J end loses 10 bases, and a stretch of 18 bases separates them. All patients' tumors stained robustly positive for Merkel cell polyomavirus Large T antigen by immunohistochemistry. Twelve Merkel cell carcinoma patients with robust KLL-tetramer+ populations, above 0.04% of CD8+ T cells, in blood and/or cultured TIL were included. All patients were identified as Caucasian, and a median age of roughly 60 years (range roughly 45 to 77 years) was recorded. Lymph node tumors were analyzed for patients with unknown primaries who presented with nodal disease, or when insufficient primary tissue was available.

This specimen belongs to a study of tumor-infiltrating T cells and Merkel cell polyomavirus (dated by TCRdb to the late 2010s). Describing the broader study: In Merkel cell carcinoma patients, the study investigated CD8+ T cells specific for the Merkel cell polyomavirus KLL epitope. Across the study, one tumor sample was obtained as a frozen nodal tumor digest and one as a flash-frozen core biopsy of a metastasis. TRB sequencing covered KLL-tetramer-sorted cells from blood or tumor-infiltrating lymphocytes in approximately 15 samples, plus 12 matched whole-tumor samples. Varied, non-standardized therapies, including chemotherapy, radiation and immunotherapies, were received by the patients. Patients came in at different disease stages and had a median follow-up of about 3 years, ranging from roughly 1.1 to 6.0 years. Most whole-tumor samples were obtained as 25-micron curls cut from formalin-fixed, paraffin-embedded tissue blocks. Results the study describes overall, beyond this receptor: KLL-specific TRB repertoires proved diverse and largely private: among hundreds of unique sequences, only one clonotype was public, and a couple of patients shared that clonotype. Significantly improved MCC-specific survival was associated with a higher intratumoral fraction of KLL-specific T cells (about 1.9-20% versus roughly 0-0.15%). A significant MCC-specific survival advantage (P = 0.0051) was associated with tumors having more unique KLL-specific clonotypes (5-108 vs 0-3). The small sample size of the study (n = 12 patients) is recognized as a limitation. Because only a single viral epitope was studied, T cells directed against other Merkel cell polyomavirus epitopes were not captured.

The receptor library was made with the immunoSEQ multiplex PCR assay. Genomic DNA extraction, TRB sequencing and normalization were performed by Adaptive Biotechnologies (Seattle, WA). From the authors' description of their analysis: Clonality was computed as one minus Shannon entropy of productive TRB sequences normalized by log2 of unique productive sequences. To identify KLL-specific clonotypes in tumors, TCRbeta CDR3 amino acid sequences were matched against the sequences from the tetramer-sorted sample of each patient. Imported from immuneACCESS, the table was reduced by TCRdb to in-frame sequences with V and J called. These copies leave out some clones; in studies compared against another copy, an unresolved V gene accounts for under half, and the cause of the remainder is not known. That table is the source of V, J and clone size, and D and trimming were worked out from the DNA. A total of 930 or so clones appear in this sample, 88% of them only once. 12% of the sample comes from the top ten.

The specimen was lymph node tissue. The chain is encoded by TRBV7-9 joined to TRBJ1-2; matching of 5 bases hints at TRBD1 as the D gene. The sequence derives from a woman in her 70s with Merkel cell carcinoma. In nucleotides, the sequence is TGTGCCAGCAGACCTACAGGTTCAGGTATCTACACCTTC. It translates as CASRPTGSGIYTF.